This T cell receptor (beta chain) emerged from a study of T-cell reconstitution after alpha-beta-depleted transplantation in children. Preparing the TCRbeta library involved the use of unique molecular identifiers. MiXCR, run by TCRdb on the PCR reads, gives a single entry per CDR3 protein. The data show around 380,000 distinct CDR3 sequences, with around 9.9% seen just once and roughly 5.1% held by the top ten. Germline CDR1 is SGHTA and CDR2 is FQGNSA. The J segment lost 8 bases and the V segment lost 1 base, leaving 14 bases of the junction unmatched. The CDR3 spans 18 residues. This clonotype was recorded a few times.

The TCR was taken from a human donor who donated a stem cell graft to a child with acute myeloid leukemia. The sequencing used PBMCs from the stem cell graft donor, collected from the stem cell graft. The chain links TRBV7-2 to TRBJ1-2, with 12 bases fitting TRBD1. This CDR3 reads CASSLGGTGTGGASGYTF. The DNA for the CDR3 is TGTGCCAGCAGCTTAGGGGGTACCGGGACAGGGGGCGCGAGCGGCTACACCTTC.